This entry concerns a single T cell receptor (beta chain). What it binds is not known. It was with a sample-barcoded 5' primer and a J-beta primer mix that a second PCR of roughly 7 to 12 cycles was run. TCRdb called the 5' RACE reads again in MiXCR, with one record for every CDR3 protein. The sample yields some 750,000 distinct CDR3 sequences, over 20% seen once. Trimming left V 0 bases short and J 5 bases short, with 18 bases between. CDR3 length: 17 amino acids. Germline CDR1 reads MGHRA; CDR2 reads YSYEKL. Collection of ten milliliters of peripheral blood was performed for each donor. The sample comes from a study of blood T cells in healthy people across ages. Study conclusions and caveats: Getting older went along with TCR beta diversity per million T cells dropping roughly linearly. Researchers said unsorted PBMCs prevented a conclusive naive versus antigen-experienced comparison.

The receptor comes from a man between 65 and 85 years old in good health. Source material: blood. This chain connects TRBV4-1 to TRBJ2-3, with a weak D call TRBD2 (6 bases). The CDR3 DNA is TGCGCCAGCAGCCAAGACGGGACTCCCCTTTTTCGAGATACGCAGTATTTT. Its protein product is CASSQDGTPLFRDTQYF.